The following is a T cell receptor beta chain sequence with its context. Its antigen is still unknown. There are no base qualities to consult, and no much larger clone falls within one base. The data belong to a study of blood T cell repertoires in COVID-19 (dated by TCRdb to 2018 to 2020). Regarding the complete study: Samples covering the acute and convalescent phases of COVID-19 were provided by collaborators in the United States, Italy and Spain. The material from the prospective study consisted of cDNA or gDNA derived from T cells, B-cell-depleted T cells, or PBMCs. Subjects who had been exposed to COVID-19, were actively infected with it, or had recovered from it provided the deeply sampled blood TCRbeta repertoires that made up the dataset. The repertoires were released in a freely available public database meant as a resource for research on the immune response to SARS-CoV-2. Samples came from the ongoing ImmuneRACE study (first 160 participants) plus 1,254 subjects from 6 global collaborators. A de-identified subject ID, COVID-19 status, age in years and sex were almost always included in the sample metadata. HLA class I and class II types, where available, came from metadata supplied by the sample provider rather than from assay-based typing.

The investigation overall reported the following: Clinical and demographic metadata were provided uncurated, with the amount varying by source and participant.

At one collaborating source in Seattle, patients were enrolled during active infection and were followed longitudinally through the course of disease. Collaborating institutions collected whole blood in K2EDTA tubes following their own protocols. For TCRbeta analysis, collaborators shipped samples in one of three forms: frozen whole blood, isolated PBMCs, or DNA extracted from either of those sample types. The CDR1 and CDR2 encoded by the germline V gene (reference sequence) are MNHNY and SVGAGI. Counted from cysteine to phenylalanine, this CDR3 has 13 amino acids. Left in the record is the CDR3 DNA by itself, 39 bases read in frame from the first base. The germline V end is reduced by 6 bases and the J end by 8 bases; junction bases left unmatched: 9. The immunoSEQ Assay, a bias-controlled multiplex PCR, was used to amplify TCRbeta CDR3 regions from genomic DNA. On the authors' methods: Nucleated cell counts per sample were estimated from amplification of reference gene primers within the assay. Sequence reads were collapsed and filtered to measure the absolute abundance of every unique TCRbeta CDR3 rearrangement. For each sample, productive Simpson clonality was calculated by taking the square root of Simpson's diversity index across productive rearrangements. The table comes from immuneACCESS by way of TCRdb, which keeps in-frame sequences with V and J called. Part of the clones is missing from these tables; in studies checked, under half for an unresolved V gene and the rest for unknown reasons. V and J calls and clone size are as listed in that table; D and trimming were resolved from the DNA. Present in this sample are approximately 110,000 clones, roughly 85% of which were seen just once. The ten largest clones capture roughly 5% of the sample.

Sequencing was performed on peripheral blood. The rearrangement combines TRBV6-6 with TRBJ1-2; 7 nucleotides in the junction match TRBD1. The source of this sequence is a woman in her sixties or seventies with COVID-19, enrolled during active disease. The CDR3 corresponds to CASRSRQGRGYTF. The bases are TGTGCCAGCAGATCACGACAGGGACGAGGCTACACCTTC.